This T cell receptor (beta chain) was sequenced in a study of blood T cell repertoires in COVID-19. Study background: Acute and convalescent COVID-19 samples came from the United States, Italy and Spain. Sources were T cells, B-cell-depleted T cells, or PBMCs; the material itself was cDNA or gDNA.

Germline-derived CDR1 and CDR2 are SGHRS and YFSETQ. The CDR3 is 14 amino acids. V lost 2 bases and J lost 4; bases outside the gene matches: 2. Authors' processing steps: Cell counts per sample came from amplifying reference gene primers. Produced via immunoSEQ multiplex PCR; TCRdb's table is partial and in-frame only. V, J and clone size reflect that table, while D and trimming were determined from the DNA. The repertoire includes some 140,000 clones, around 80% of them detected once, and roughly 3.5% sits in the top ten. This clone has only a few counts. The TCR comes from a man in his sixties with acute or convalescent COVID-19. J is TRBJ2-2 and V is TRBV5-1, with 7 positions matching TRBD1. The sample was peripheral blood. The CDR3 reads CASSLHRGTGELFF. DNA of the CDR3: TGCGCCAGCAGCTTACACAGGGGCACCGGGGAGCTGTTTTTT. Looking up the rest from reference TRBV5-1 and TRBJ2-2 gives the full variable domain: KAGVTQTPRYLIKTRGQQVTLSCSPISGHRSVSWYQQTPGQGLQFLFEYFSETQRNKGNFPGRFSGRQFSNSRSEMNVSTLELGDSALYLCASSLHRGTGELFFGEGSRLTVL.